This passage covers 5 T cell receptor beta chains from one sample sequenced in a study of blood T cell repertoires in COVID-19. The assay was immunoSEQ multiplex PCR, and TCRdb's table has in-frame clones only and misses some. The sample carries a few hundred thousand clones, 75% to 90% recorded once. The sample comprised peripheral blood. The receptors derive from a woman between 50 and 59 years old with COVID-19, enrolled during active disease.

This chain joins TRBV6-6 and TRBJ2-1; the D gene is possibly TRBD1 (7 bases). The germline V gene encodes CDR1 MNHNY and CDR2 SVGAGI (reference sequence). Between the trimmed V and J ends, which lost 6 bases and 4 bases, there was a span of 19 bases. This CDR3 spans 16 amino acids. The CDR3 protein is CASSSRGRGTYNEQFF. CDR3 sequence (DNA): TGTGCCAGCAGCTCACGGGGCAGGGGGACTTACAATGAGCAGTTCTTC.

The CDR3 sequence is CASSESTRGAYTEAFF. The CDR3 bases are TGCGCCAGCAGTGAGTCGACTCGGGGGGCCTACACTGAAGCTTTCTTT. V and J are TRBV10-1 and TRBJ1-1, with D tentatively TRBD1 (6 bases). Germline loops: CDR1 WNHNN, CDR2 SYGVQD (reference sequence). Trimming pared 0 bases from V and 3 bases from J, leaving 14 bases between. This CDR3 region has 16 residues.

The gene calls are TRBV30 and TRBJ2-5; 8 positions match TRBD2. The germline gives CDR1 GTSNPN, CDR2 SVGIG (reference sequence). This CDR3 has 12 amino acids. V lost 2 bases and J lost 11; bases outside the gene matches: 7. This CDR3 is CAWSTGRERQYF. The CDR3 nucleotides are TGTGCCTGGAGTACCGGGAGGGAGAGACAGTACTTC. The full variable domain, in which reference TRBV30 and TRBJ2-5 provide the parts outside the CDR3, is SQTIHQWPATLVQPVGSPLSLECTVEGTSNPNLYWYRQAAGRGLQLLFYSVGIGQISSEVPQNLSASRPQDRQFILSSKKLLLSDSGFYLCAWSTGRERQYFGPGTRLLVL.

V gene TRBV30 combines with J gene TRBJ2-7; 7 nucleotides agree with TRBD1. With 2 bases clipped from V and 2 bases from J, the junction kept 12 bases outside the gene matches. CDR1 and CDR2 (germline): GTSNPN, SVGIG (reference sequence). The CDR3 covers 16 residues. The CDR3 sequence: CAWSWTGAYLPYEQYF. The CDR3 nucleotides read TGTGCCTGGAGTTGGACAGGAGCTTATCTACCCTACGAGCAGTACTTC.

The rearrangement uses TRBV4-2 and TRBJ2-1; TRBD2 matches 11 bases. After removal of 4 bases from V and 4 bases from J, the junction contained 12 bases not matched to a gene. Germline values: CDR1 LGHNA, CDR2 YNFKEQ. The CDR3 runs to 18 residues. The CDR3 is CASSPNVQGTSGYNEQFF. The CDR3 DNA reads as TGTGCCAGCAGCCCCAATGTACAAGGGACTAGCGGTTACAATGAGCAGTTCTTC.